Listed below are T cell receptor beta chains from one sample, sequenced in a study of blood T cell repertoires in COVID-19. Sequencing was performed with immunoSEQ multiplex PCR; in TCRdb, only in-frame clones are kept and a portion is missing. The sample records some 53,000 clones, 85% to 90% being singletons. Material for sequencing was peripheral blood. The receptor source for this set is a man in his 70s with acute or convalescent COVID-19. CDR3s include the opening cysteine and the closing phenylalanine or tryptophan. The order of the fields is D gene, clone size, V gene, J gene, CDR3 DNA, CDR3 protein. The D gene is left open where the match is weak. The listing skips clone size in some rows; elsewhere it reads once, few, many or a size class.

d_gene: NA
abundance: once
v_gene: TRBV3-1/TRBV3-2
j_gene: TRBJ2-3
CDR3nt: TGTGCCAGCACTTCGAGGGCTAGCATAGATACGCAGTATTTT
CDR3aa: CASTSRASIDTQYF

d_gene: NA
abundance: few
v_gene: TRBV7-9
j_gene: TRBJ1-4
CDR3nt: TGTGCCAGCAGCTTTGGCGGAGGTAATGAAAAACTGTTTTTT
CDR3aa: CASSFGGGNEKLFF

d_gene: TRBD2
abundance: NA
v_gene: TRBV19
j_gene: TRBJ2-5
CDR3nt: TGTGCCAGTAGTACTGCCGGGACTAGGATACAAGAGACCCAGTACTTC
CDR3aa: CASSTAGTRIQETQYF

d_gene: NA
abundance: NA
v_gene: TRBV3-1/TRBV3-2
j_gene: TRBJ1-4
CDR3nt: TGTGCCAGCAGCTCCCGCTACCGGGACATTGAAGGTGAAAAACTGTTTTTT
CDR3aa: CASSSRYRDIEGEKLFF

d_gene: NA
abundance: NA
v_gene: TRBV5-1
j_gene: TRBJ2-1
CDR3nt: TGCGCCAGCAGCTTGGCCTTCGAGAACAATGAGCAGTTCTTC
CDR3aa: CASSLAFENNEQFF

d_gene: TRBD1
abundance: once
v_gene: TRBV2
j_gene: TRBJ2-3
CDR3nt: TGTGCCAGCAGTGGGACCCAGGGGGCAGATACGCAGTATTTT
CDR3aa: CASSGTQGADTQYF

d_gene: NA
abundance: NA
v_gene: TRBV6-2/TRBV6-3
j_gene: TRBJ2-1
CDR3nt: TGTGCCAGCAGTTACGATTCGTGGGAGCAGGATTGTGAGCAGTTCTTC
CDR3aa: CASSYDSWEQDCEQFF

d_gene: TRBD1
abundance: few
v_gene: TRBV27
j_gene: TRBJ1-3
CDR3nt: TGTGCCAGCAGTTTAGGGCAGGGGGACACCATATATTTT
CDR3aa: CASSLGQGDTIYF

d_gene: TRBD2
abundance: NA
v_gene: TRBV2
j_gene: TRBJ2-5
CDR3nt: TGTGCCAGCAGGCCCAGACTAGCGGGACAAGAGACCCAGTACTTC
CDR3aa: CASRPRLAGQETQYF

d_gene: TRBD2
abundance: NA
v_gene: TRBV9
j_gene: TRBJ2-5
CDR3nt: TGTGCCAGCAGCGTAGGAGCTAGCGGGGGAGATCAAGAGACCCAGTACTTC
CDR3aa: CASSVGASGGDQETQYF

d_gene: NA
abundance: NA
v_gene: TRBV2
j_gene: TRBJ1-5
CDR3nt: TGTGCCAGCAGAGGGACGGGGGGACAGCCCCAGCATTTT
CDR3aa: CASRGTGGQPQHF

d_gene: NA
abundance: NA
v_gene: TRBV10-2
j_gene: TRBJ1-5
CDR3nt: TGCGCCAGCAGTGAAGATGCAGGGCTGTTGTCGCAGCCCCAGCATTTT
CDR3aa: CASSEDAGLLSQPQHF

d_gene: TRBD2
abundance: NA
v_gene: TRBV3-1/TRBV3-2
j_gene: TRBJ2-4
CDR3nt: TGTGCCAGCAGCCAGCTAGCGGTAGCCAAAAACATTCAGTACTTC
CDR3aa: CASSQLAVAKNIQYF

d_gene: NA
abundance: NA
v_gene: TRBV18
j_gene: TRBJ1-1
CDR3nt: TGTGCCAGCTCACCACGGGGGGTGGCCAGGTCGAACACTGAAGCTTTCTTT
CDR3aa: CASSPRGVARSNTEAFF

d_gene: TRBD1
abundance: NA
v_gene: TRBV11-2
j_gene: TRBJ1-1
CDR3nt: TGTGCCAGCCAGGTGGTGACAGGGTCCGCGGCTTTCTTT
CDR3aa: CASQVVTGSAAFF

d_gene: NA
abundance: NA
v_gene: TRBV21-1
j_gene: TRBJ2-2
CDR3nt: TGTGCCAGCAGCAAAGGGTGTGGGACTAGCGGGGGACCGAACACCGGGGAGCTGTTTTTT
CDR3aa: CASSKGCGTSGGPNTGELFF

d_gene: TRBD1
abundance: NA
v_gene: TRBV29-1
j_gene: TRBJ1-2
CDR3nt: TGCAGCGTTTCGGGACAGCGCTATGGCTACACCTTC
CDR3aa: CSVSGQRYGYTF

d_gene: TRBD2
abundance: NA
v_gene: TRBV5-8
j_gene: TRBJ2-3
CDR3nt: TGTGCCAGCAGCCGAGGACTAGTAACAGATACGCAGTATTTT
CDR3aa: CASSRGLVTDTQYF

d_gene: TRBD2
abundance: NA
v_gene: TRBV6-5
j_gene: TRBJ2-3
CDR3nt: TGTGCCAGCAGTCAGGGACTAGCGATAGATACGCAGTATTTT
CDR3aa: CASSQGLAIDTQYF

d_gene: NA
abundance: NA
v_gene: TRBV5-4
j_gene: TRBJ2-3
CDR3nt: TGTGCCAGCAGCGTCACCCGGGGGTACGGAGATACGCAGTATTTT
CDR3aa: CASSVTRGYGDTQYF

d_gene: TRBD1
abundance: NA
v_gene: TRBV5-1
j_gene: TRBJ1-1
CDR3nt: TGCGCCAGCAGCCGGGGGACAGTTGAAGCTTTCTTT
CDR3aa: CASSRGTVEAFF

d_gene: NA
abundance: NA
v_gene: TRBV5-1
j_gene: TRBJ1-3
CDR3nt: TGCGCCAGCAGCTTGGGCCTGAGCTCTGGAAACACCATATATTTT
CDR3aa: CASSLGLSSGNTIYF

d_gene: TRBD1
abundance: NA
v_gene: TRBV4-3
j_gene: TRBJ1-6
CDR3nt: TGCGCCAGCAGCTCACCGGGACAGAAATCCTCTAATTCACCCCTCCACTTT
CDR3aa: CASSSPGQKSSNSPLHF